Listed below are T cell receptor beta chains from one sample, sequenced in a study of identical twins. TCRdb redid the calling of the 5' RACE reads with MiXCR, one entry per CDR3 protein. This table holds 1,800,000 or so distinct CDR3 sequences, about 30% found once. The source material was cord blood. These receptors were collected from a newborn girl in good health. Each CDR3 is given with its conserved first and last residue. A clone size is listed for some rows: how often the clone was seen (once, few, many), or a class if it is expanded.

size: .; V: TRBV3-1; J: .; CDR3: CASKGITYEQYF
size: .; V: TRBV4-2; J: TRBJ1-1; CDR3: CASSQRDRDNTEAFF
size: few; V: TRBV9; J: TRBJ1-1; CDR3: CASSPQTSPNTEAFF
size: .; V: TRBV6-5; J: TRBJ2-1; CDR3: CASSYSGQYNEQFF
size: .; V: TRBV5-6; J: TRBJ2-1; CDR3: CASSSNSNEQFF
size: many; V: TRBV5-1; J: TRBJ2-1; CDR3: CASSDGLADYNEQFF
size: .; V: TRBV5-1; J: TRBJ2-5; CDR3: CASSLDGNNEQYF
size: few; V: TRBV29-1; J: TRBJ1-1; CDR3: CSVATDRNTEAFF
size: many; V: TRBV29-1; J: TRBJ2-3; CDR3: CSVSSAQPTDTQYF
size: few; V: TRBV7-2; J: TRBJ2-3; CDR3: CASSLSSVLTDTQYF
size: .; V: TRBV2; J: TRBJ2-3; CDR3: CASSEMGGADTQYF
size: once; V: TRBV20-1; J: TRBJ2-2; CDR3: CSARQGGDTGELFF
size: .; V: TRBV9; J: TRBJ2-3; CDR3: CASSASISGGRTDTQYF
size: many; V: TRBV12-3/TRBV12-4; J: TRBJ1-2; CDR3: CASSLGAGGNYGYTF
size: .; V: TRBV9; J: TRBJ2-1; CDR3: CASSGSSGPSNEQFF
size: .; V: TRBV6-5; J: TRBJ1-5; CDR3: CASGGTLSNQPQHF
size: .; V: TRBV20-1; J: TRBJ1-1; CDR3: CSARDWRGPEAFF
size: .; V: TRBV7-9; J: TRBJ1-2; CDR3: CVSRLLMGRNYGYTF
size: .; V: TRBV12-3/TRBV12-4; J: TRBJ2-3; CDR3: CASRGTDAQYF
size: many; V: TRBV13; J: TRBJ2-1; CDR3: CASSSYRGEQFF
size: .; V: TRBV20-1; J: TRBJ1-3; CDR3: CSARDFGGSGNTIYF
size: .; V: TRBV10-3; J: TRBJ1-1; CDR3: CAISESRTGRTEAFF
size: .; V: TRBV20-1; J: TRBJ2-1; CDR3: CSATRDLYNEQFF
size: .; V: TRBV20-1; J: TRBJ1-5; CDR3: CSARPQVLDLFNQPQHF
size: .; V: TRBV24-1; J: TRBJ2-3; CDR3: CATSEQREGADTQYF
size: .; V: TRBV20-1; J: TRBJ2-1; CDR3: CSASHSGHEQFF
size: .; V: TRBV28; J: TRBJ1-2; CDR3: CASSLDNNCGYTF
size: few; V: TRBV27; J: TRBJ1-3; CDR3: CASSLSGRAGNTIYF
size: .; V: TRBV20-1; J: TRBJ2-2; CDR3: CSARGRLAGGPNTGELFF
size: few; V: TRBV12-5; J: TRBJ2-1; CDR3: CASGLPPSNEQFF
size: few; V: TRBV12-3/TRBV12-4; J: TRBJ2-6; CDR3: CASSLTGYKSSGANVLTF
size: few; V: TRBV12-3/TRBV12-4; J: TRBJ2-4; CDR3: CASSLSGKAKNIQYF
size: .; V: TRBV20-1; J: TRBJ1-2; CDR3: CSATLDRDPGYTF
size: .; V: TRBV28; J: TRBJ2-1; CDR3: CASSQSPPYNEQFF
size: .; V: TRBV4-1; J: TRBJ1-5; CDR3: CASSQEGGRTYQPQHF
size: .; V: TRBV9; J: TRBJ2-5; CDR3: CASSHSGGQGTQYF
size: few; V: TRBV12-3/TRBV12-4; J: TRBJ1-1; CDR3: CASSPPGQPNTEAFF
size: .; V: TRBV24-1; J: .; CDR3: CATSDVGGADETQYF
size: .; V: TRBV10-3; J: TRBJ2-7; CDR3: CAVSGDVSYEQYF
size: many; V: TRBV29-1; J: TRBJ2-3; CDR3: CSADTGVGTDTQYF
size: once; V: TRBV20-1; J: TRBJ1-5; CDR3: CSARDRGGSSNQPQHF
size: .; V: TRBV5-6; J: TRBJ2-1; CDR3: CASSRGPGSYNEQFF
size: few; V: TRBV6-5; J: TRBJ2-7; CDR3: CASSYPTRKTSGSSYEQYF
size: few; V: TRBV3-1; J: TRBJ1-4; CDR3: CASSQEEGQGNEKLFF
size: .; V: TRBV29-1; J: TRBJ2-1; CDR3: CSVAGQGSYNEQVF
size: few; V: TRBV2; J: TRBJ1-2; CDR3: CASNVDGANYGYTF
size: few; V: TRBV5-6; J: TRBJ1-1; CDR3: CASSLFEGSVRAFF
size: .; V: TRBV6-5; J: .; CDR3: CASSPALGGYNEQYF
size: few; V: TRBV4-1; J: TRBJ2-5; CDR3: CASSQGSLGETQYF
size: many; V: TRBV10-3; J: TRBJ2-1; CDR3: CAISRANEQFF
size: .; V: TRBV2; J: TRBJ2-5; CDR3: CASGGLPDLREQYF
size: few; V: TRBV5-5; J: TRBJ2-4; CDR3: CASNFRQGVRGLAGINEQYF